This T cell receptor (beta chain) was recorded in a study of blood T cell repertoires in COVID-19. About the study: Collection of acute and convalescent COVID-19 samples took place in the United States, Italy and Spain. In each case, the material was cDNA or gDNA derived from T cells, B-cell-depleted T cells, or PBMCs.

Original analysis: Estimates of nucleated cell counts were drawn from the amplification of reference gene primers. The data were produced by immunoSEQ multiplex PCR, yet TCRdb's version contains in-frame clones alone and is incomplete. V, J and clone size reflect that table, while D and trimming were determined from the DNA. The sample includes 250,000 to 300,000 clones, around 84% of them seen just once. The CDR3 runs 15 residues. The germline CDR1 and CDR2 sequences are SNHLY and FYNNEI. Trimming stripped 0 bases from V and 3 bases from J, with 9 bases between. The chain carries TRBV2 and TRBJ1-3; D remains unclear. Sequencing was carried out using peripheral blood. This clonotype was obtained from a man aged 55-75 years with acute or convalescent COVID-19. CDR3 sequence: CASSEASGIGNTIYF. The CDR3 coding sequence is TGTGCCAGCAGTGAAGCTTCGGGGATTGGAAACACCATATATTTT.